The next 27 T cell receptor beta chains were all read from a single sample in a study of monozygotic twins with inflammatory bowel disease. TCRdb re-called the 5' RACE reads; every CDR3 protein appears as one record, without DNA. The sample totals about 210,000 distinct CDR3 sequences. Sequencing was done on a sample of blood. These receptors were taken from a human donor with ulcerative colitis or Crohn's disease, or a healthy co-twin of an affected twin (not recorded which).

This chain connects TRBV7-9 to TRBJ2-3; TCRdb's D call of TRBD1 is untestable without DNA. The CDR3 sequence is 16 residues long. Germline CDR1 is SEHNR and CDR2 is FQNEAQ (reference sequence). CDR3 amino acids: CASSFNPGRSTDTQYF.

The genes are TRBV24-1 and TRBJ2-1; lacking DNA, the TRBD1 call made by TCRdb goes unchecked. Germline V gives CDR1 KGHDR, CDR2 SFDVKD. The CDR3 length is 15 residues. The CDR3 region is CATSDFWDRYNEQFF.

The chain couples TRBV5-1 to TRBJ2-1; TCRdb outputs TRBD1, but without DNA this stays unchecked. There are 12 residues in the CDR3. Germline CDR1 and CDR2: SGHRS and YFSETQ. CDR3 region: CASSFQGNEQFF. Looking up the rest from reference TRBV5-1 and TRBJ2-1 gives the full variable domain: KAGVTQTPRYLIKTRGQQVTLSCSPISGHRSVSWYQQTPGQGLQFLFEYFSETQRNKGNFPGRFSGRQFSNSRSEMNVSTLELGDSALYLCASSFQGNEQFFGPGTRLTVL.

CDR3 in amino acids: CASSQGTALYGYTF. The chain links TRBV14 to TRBJ1-2; the D gene TCRdb calls, TRBD1, cannot be checked with no DNA. The CDR3 sequence is 14 residues long. The germline gives CDR1 SGHDN, CDR2 FVKESK.

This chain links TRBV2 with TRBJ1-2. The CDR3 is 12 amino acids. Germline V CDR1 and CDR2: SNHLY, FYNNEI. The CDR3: CASSGAGYGYTF.

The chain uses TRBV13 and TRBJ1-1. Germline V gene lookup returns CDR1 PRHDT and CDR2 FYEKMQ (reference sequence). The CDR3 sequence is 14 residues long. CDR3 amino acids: CASRPWGGNTEAFF.

Here the CDR3 reads CASSLIFGYSGELFF. The J gene is TRBJ2-2, the V gene TRBV3-1. This CDR3 is 15 amino acids long. Germline V gene lookup returns CDR1 LGHDT and CDR2 YNNKEL (reference sequence).

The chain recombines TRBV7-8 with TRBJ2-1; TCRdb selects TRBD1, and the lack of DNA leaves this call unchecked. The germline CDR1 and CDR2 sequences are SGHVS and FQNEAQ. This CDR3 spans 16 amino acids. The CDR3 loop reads CASSLPSRQIYNEQFF.

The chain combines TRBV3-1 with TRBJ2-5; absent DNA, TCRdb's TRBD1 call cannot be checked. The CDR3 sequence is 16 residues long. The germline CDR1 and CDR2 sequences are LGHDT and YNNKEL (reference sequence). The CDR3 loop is CASSQRQQGRGETQYF.

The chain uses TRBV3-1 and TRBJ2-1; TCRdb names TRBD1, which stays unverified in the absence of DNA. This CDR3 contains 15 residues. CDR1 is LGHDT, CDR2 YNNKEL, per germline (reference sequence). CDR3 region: CASSQRQVQQIEQFF.

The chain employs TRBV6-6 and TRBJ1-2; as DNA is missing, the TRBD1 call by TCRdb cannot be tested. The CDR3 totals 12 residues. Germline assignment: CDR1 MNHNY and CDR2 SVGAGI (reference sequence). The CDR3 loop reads CASRDSDHGYTF.

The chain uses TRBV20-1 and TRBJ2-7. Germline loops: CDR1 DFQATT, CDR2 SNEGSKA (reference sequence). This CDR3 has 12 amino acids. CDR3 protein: CSASVPNYEQYF.

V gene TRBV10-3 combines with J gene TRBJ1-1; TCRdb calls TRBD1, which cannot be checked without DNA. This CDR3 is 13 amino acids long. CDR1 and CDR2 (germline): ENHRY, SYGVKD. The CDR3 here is CAISPGTGGEAFF.

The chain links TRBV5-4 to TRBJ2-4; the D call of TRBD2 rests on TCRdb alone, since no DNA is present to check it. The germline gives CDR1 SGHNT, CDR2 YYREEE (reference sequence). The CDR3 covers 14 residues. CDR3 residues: CASSSRTSGNIQYF.

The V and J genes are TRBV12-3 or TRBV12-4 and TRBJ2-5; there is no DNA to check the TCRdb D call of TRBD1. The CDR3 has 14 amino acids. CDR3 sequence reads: CASISTGGQETQYF.

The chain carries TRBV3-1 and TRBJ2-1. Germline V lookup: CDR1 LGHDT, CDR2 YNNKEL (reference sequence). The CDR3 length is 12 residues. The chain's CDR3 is CASSQRYNGQFF.

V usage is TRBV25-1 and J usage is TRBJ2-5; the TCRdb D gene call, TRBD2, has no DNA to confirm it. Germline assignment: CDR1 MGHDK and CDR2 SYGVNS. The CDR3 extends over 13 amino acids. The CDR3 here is CASSEAGVWTQYF.

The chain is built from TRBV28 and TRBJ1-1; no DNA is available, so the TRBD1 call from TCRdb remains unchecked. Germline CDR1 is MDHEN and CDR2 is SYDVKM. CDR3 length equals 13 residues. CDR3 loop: CASSPRGGIEAFF.

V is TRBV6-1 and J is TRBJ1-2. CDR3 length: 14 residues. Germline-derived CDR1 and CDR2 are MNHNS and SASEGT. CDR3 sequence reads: CASSEALVFYGYTF.

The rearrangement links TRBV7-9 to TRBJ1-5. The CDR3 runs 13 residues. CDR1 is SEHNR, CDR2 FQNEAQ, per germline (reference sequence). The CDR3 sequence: CASSLRREQPQHF.

CDR3 amino acids: CASSIWKDTQYF. This chain connects TRBV19 to TRBJ2-3. Germline lookup yields CDR1 LNHDA and CDR2 SQIVND (reference sequence). This CDR3 is 12 amino acids long.

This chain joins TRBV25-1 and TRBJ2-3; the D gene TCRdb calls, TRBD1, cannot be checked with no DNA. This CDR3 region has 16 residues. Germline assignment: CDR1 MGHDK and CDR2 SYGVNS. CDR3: CASSTRGGAIRDTQYF.

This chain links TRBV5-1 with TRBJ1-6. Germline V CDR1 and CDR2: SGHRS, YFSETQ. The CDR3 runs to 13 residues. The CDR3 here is CASSGEENSPLHF.

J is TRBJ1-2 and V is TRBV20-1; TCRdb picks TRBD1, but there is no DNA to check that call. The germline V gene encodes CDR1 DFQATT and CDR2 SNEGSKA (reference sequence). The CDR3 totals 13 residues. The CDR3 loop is CSATDRKNYGYTF.

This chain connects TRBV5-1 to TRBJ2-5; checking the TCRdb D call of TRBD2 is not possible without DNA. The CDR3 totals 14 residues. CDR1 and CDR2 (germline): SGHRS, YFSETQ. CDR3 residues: CASSLSGTQETQYF. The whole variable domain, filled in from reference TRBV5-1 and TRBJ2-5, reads KAGVTQTPRYLIKTRGQQVTLSCSPISGHRSVSWYQQTPGQGLQFLFEYFSETQRNKGNFPGRFSGRQFSNSRSEMNVSTLELGDSALYLCASSLSGTQETQYFGPGTRLLVL.

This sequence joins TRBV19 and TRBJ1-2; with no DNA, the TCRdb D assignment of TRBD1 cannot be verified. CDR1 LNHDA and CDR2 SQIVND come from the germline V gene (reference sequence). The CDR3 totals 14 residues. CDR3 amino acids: CASSLAGDSYGYTF.

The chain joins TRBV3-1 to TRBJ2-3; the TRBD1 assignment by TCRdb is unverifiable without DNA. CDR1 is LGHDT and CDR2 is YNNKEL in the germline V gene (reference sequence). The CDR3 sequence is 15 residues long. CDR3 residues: CASSRGTGSADTQYF.